This T cell receptor (beta chain) was retrieved from a study of CD8+ T cells in alopecia areata. Study-wide background: Twice a day, 5 to 10 mg of oral tofacitinib was administered to treated patients. Study-wide results and caveats: Patients showed less clear TCR sequence sharing than mice, possibly partly because of HLA diversity.

The CDR3 is 15 amino acids. Trimming removed 0 bases from V and 4 bases from J, with 12 bases in between. Germline CDR1 GTSNPN, CDR2 SVGIG (reference sequence). RNA extraction and reverse transcription yielded cDNA as sequencing template. Data came from immunoSEQ multiplex PCR; TCRdb stores just in-frame clones and leaves some out. The sample shows roughly 250,000 clones, 67% of them seen only once. On this clone itself: Antigen unknown.

The chain recombines TRBV30 with TRBJ1-4, with D possibly TRBD1 on 5 matching bases. This specimen consisted of CD4+ T cells sorted from blood, obtained at week 0. The receptor comes from a human donor with alopecia areata. The CDR3 reads CAWSVGWGFNEKLFF. CDR3 in DNA: TGTGCCTGGAGTGTCGGATGGGGGTTTAATGAAAAACTGTTTTTT.